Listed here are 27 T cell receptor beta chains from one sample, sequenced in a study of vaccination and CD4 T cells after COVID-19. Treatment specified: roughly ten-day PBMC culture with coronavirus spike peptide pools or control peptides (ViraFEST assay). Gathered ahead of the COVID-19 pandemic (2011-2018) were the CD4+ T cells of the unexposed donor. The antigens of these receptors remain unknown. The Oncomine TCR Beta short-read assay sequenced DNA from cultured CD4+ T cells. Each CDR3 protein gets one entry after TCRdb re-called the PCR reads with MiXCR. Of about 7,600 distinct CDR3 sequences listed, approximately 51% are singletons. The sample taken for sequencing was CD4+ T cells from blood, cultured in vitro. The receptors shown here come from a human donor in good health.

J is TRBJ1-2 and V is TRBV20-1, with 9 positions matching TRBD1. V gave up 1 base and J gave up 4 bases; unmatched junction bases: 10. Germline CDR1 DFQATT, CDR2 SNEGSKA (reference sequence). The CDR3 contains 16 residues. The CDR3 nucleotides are TGCAGTGCTAGAGTTACCGGACAGGGGCACAGCTATGGCTACACCTTC. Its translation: CSARVTGQGHSYGYTF.

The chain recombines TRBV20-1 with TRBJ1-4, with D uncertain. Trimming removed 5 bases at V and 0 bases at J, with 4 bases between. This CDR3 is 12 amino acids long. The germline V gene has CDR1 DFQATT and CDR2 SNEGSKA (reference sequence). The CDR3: CSAEATNEKLFF. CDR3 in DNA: TGCAGTGCTGAGGCAACTAATGAAAAACTGTTTTTT.

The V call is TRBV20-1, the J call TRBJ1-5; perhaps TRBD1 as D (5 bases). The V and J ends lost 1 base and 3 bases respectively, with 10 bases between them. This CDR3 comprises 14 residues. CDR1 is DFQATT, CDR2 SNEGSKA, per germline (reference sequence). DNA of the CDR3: TGCAGTGCTAGAGGAGTAGGGGCCAATCAGCCCCAGCATTTT. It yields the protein CSARGVGANQPQHF.

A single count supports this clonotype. The CDR3 nucleotides read TGTGCCAGCAGGGGACACGTTAATGAAAAACTGTTTTTT. Translation gives CASRGHVNEKLFF. The chain combines TRBV25-1 with TRBJ1-4, with D maybe TRBD1 (6 bases). Germline-derived CDR1 and CDR2 are MGHDK and SYGVNS. V lost 6 bases and J lost 4, with 9 bases in between. This CDR3 has 13 residues.

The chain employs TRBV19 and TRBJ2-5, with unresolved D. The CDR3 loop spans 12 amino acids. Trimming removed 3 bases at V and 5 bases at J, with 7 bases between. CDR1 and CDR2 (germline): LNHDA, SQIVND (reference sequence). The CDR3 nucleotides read TGTGCCAGTAGTATCCGTGCGGAGACCCAGTACTTC. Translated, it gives CASSIRAETQYF.

CDR3: CASSLAGGWGYEQYF. CDR3 coding DNA: TGTGCCAGCAGTTTGGCGGGGGGGTGGGGCTACGAGCAGTACTTC. The chain carries TRBV28 and TRBJ2-7, with TRBD2 matching 9 bases. The CDR3 loop spans 15 amino acids. CDR1 and CDR2 from the germline V gene are MDHEN and SYDVKM. V lost 3 bases and J lost 3; bases outside the gene matches: 6.

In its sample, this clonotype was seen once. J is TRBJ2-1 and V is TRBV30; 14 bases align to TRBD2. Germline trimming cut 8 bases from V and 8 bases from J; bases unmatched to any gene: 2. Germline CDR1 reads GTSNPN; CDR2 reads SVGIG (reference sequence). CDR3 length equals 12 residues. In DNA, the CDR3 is TGTGCCGGGACTAGCGGGGGTTATGAGCAGTTCTTC. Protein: CAGTSGGYEQFF.

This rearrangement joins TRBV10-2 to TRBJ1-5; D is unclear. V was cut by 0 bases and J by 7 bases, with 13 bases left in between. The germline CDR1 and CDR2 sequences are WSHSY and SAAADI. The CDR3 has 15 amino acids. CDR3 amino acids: CASSESFGSEQPQHF. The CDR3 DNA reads TGCGCCAGCAGTGAGTCGTTTGGCAGTGAACAGCCCCAGCATTTT.

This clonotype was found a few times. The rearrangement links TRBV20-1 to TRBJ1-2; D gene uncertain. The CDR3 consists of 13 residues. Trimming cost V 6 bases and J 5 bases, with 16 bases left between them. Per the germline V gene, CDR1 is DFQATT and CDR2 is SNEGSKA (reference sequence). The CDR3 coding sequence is TGCAGTGCGCCTCCGCCCCTGGGGTATGGCTACACCTTC. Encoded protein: CSAPPPLGYGYTF.

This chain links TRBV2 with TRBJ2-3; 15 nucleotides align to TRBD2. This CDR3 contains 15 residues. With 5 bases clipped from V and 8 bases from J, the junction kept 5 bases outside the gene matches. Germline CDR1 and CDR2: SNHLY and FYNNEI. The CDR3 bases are TGTGCCAGCAGTCCGGGACTAGCGGGGGGAGGTACGCAGTATTTT. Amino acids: CASSPGLAGGGTQYF.

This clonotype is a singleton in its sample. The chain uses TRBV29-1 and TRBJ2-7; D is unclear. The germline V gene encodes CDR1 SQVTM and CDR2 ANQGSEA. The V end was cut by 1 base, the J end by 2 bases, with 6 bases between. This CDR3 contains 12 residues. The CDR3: CSVEGKTYEQYF. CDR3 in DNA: TGCAGCGTTGAAGGCAAAACCTACGAGCAGTACTTC.

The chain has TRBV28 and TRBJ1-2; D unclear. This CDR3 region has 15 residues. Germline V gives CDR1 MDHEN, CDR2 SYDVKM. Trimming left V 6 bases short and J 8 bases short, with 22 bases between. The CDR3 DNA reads TGTGCCAGCAGGAGAACCTCGCACCTAACTATGGGCTACACCTTC. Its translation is CASRRTSHLTMGYTF.

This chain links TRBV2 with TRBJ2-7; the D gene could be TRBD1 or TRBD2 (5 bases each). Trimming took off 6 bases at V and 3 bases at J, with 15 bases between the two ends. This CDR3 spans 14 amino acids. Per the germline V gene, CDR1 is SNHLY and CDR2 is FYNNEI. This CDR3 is CASSAGTIIYEQYF. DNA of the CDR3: TGTGCCAGCAGCGCCGGGACCATCATCTACGAGCAGTACTTC.

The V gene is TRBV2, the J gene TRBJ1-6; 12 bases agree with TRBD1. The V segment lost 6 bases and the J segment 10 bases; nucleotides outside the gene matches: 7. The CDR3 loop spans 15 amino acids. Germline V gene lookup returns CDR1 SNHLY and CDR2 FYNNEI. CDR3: CASSRDRGRESPLHF. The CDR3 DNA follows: TGTGCCAGCAGCCGGGACAGGGGGCGGGAATCACCCCTCCACTTT.

The CDR3 here is CASRGGGVPGNTIYF. The CDR3 DNA reads TGTGCCAGCAGAGGTGGGGGGGTCCCTGGAAACACCATATATTTT. The chain carries TRBV6-1 and TRBJ1-3; tentative D call: TRBD1 (5 bases). V was trimmed by 6 bases and J by 2 bases, leaving 14 bases between them. Germline V CDR1 and CDR2: MNHNS, SASEGT. There are 15 residues in the CDR3.

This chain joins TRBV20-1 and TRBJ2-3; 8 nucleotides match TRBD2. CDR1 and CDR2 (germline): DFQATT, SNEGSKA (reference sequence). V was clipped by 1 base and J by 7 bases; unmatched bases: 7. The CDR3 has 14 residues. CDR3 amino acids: CSARGYGRENTQYF. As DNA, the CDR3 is TGCAGTGCTAGAGGATACGGGAGGGAAAATACGCAGTATTTT.

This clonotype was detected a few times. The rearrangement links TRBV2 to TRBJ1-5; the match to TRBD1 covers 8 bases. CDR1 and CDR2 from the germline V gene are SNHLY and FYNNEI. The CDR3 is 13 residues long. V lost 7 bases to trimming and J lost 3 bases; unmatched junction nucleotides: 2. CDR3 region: CASKDRDNQPQHF. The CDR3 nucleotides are TGTGCCAGCAAGGACAGGGACAATCAGCCCCAGCATTTT.

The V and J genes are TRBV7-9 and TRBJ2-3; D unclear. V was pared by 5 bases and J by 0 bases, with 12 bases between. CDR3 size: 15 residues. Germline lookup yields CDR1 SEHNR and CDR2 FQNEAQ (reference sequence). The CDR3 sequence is CASSKDLPSTDTQYF. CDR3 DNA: TGTGCCAGCAGCAAGGACCTCCCTAGCACAGATACGCAGTATTTT.

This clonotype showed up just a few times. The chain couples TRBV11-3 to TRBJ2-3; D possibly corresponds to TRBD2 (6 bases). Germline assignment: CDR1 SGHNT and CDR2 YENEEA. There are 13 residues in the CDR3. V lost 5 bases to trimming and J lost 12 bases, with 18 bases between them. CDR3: CASSAKTSPPQYF. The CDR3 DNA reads TGTGCCAGCAGCGCCAAAACTAGCCCCCCCCAGTATTTT. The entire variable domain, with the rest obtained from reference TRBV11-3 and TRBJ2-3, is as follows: EAGVVQSPRYKIIEKKQPVAFWCNPISGHNTLYWYLQNLGQGPELLIRYENEEAVDDSQLPKDRFSAERLKGVDSTLKIQPAELGDSAVYLCASSAKTSPPQYFGPGTRLTVL.

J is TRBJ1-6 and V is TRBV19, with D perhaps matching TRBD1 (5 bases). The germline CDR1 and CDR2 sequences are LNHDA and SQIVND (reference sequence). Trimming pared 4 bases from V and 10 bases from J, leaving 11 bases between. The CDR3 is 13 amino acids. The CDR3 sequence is CASSNPGNSPLHF. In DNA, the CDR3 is TGTGCCAGTAGTAACCCAGGGAACTCACCCCTCCACTTT.

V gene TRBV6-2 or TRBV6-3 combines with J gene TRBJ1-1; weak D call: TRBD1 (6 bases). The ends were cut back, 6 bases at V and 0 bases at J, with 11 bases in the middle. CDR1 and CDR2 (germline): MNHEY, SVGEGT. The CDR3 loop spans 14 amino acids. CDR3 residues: CASRLGQLNTEAFF. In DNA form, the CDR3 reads TGTGCCAGCAGACTCGGACAGTTGAACACTGAAGCTTTCTTT.

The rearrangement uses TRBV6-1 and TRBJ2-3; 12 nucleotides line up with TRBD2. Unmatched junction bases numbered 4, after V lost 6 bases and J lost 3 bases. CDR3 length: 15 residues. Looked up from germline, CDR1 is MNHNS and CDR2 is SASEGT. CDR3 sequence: CASRQTSGGTDTQYF. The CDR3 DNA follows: TGTGCCAGCAGGCAGACTAGCGGGGGTACAGATACGCAGTATTTT.

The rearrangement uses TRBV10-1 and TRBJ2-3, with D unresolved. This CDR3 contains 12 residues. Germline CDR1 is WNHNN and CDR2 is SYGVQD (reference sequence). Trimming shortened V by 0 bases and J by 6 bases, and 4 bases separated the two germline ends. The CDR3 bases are TGCGCCAGCAGTGAGTCGGGGGATACGCAGTATTTT. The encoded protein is CASSESGDTQYF.

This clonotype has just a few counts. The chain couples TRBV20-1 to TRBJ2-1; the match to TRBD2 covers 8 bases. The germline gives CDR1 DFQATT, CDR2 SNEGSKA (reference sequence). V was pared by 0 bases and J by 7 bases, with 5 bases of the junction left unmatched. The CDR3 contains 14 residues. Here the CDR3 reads CSARDWASGNEQFF. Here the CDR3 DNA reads TGCAGTGCTAGAGATTGGGCTAGCGGGAATGAGCAGTTCTTC.

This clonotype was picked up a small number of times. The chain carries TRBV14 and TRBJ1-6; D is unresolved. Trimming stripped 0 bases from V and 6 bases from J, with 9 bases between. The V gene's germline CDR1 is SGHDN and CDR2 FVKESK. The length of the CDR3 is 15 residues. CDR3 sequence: CASSQDSRANSPLHF. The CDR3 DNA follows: TGTGCCAGCAGCCAAGATAGCCGGGCTAATTCACCCCTCCACTTT.

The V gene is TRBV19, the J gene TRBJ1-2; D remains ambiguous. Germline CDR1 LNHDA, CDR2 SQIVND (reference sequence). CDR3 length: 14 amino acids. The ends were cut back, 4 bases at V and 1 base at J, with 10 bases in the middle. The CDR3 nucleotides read TGTGCCAGTAGTAAGGCAGGAGTTAACTATGGCTACACCTTC. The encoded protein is CASSKAGVNYGYTF.

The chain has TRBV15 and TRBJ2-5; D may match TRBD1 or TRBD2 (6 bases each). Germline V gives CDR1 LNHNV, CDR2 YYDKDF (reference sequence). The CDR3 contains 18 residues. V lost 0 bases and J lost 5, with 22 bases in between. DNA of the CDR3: TGTGCCACCAGCAGAGATAAGGGGGGTTTGGGTGTCCGGGAGACCCAGTACTTC. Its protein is CATSRDKGGLGVRETQYF.